A selection of T cell receptor beta chains follows, all from one sample in a study of cytomegalovirus exposure and HLA in healthy donors. The data were produced by immunoSEQ multiplex PCR, yet TCRdb's version contains in-frame clones alone and is incomplete. The table lists over 130,000 clones, roughly three quarters of them singletons. The sequencing input was PBMCs. Receptors originate from a human donor in good health. Each CDR3 is given with its conserved first and last residue. A D gene is named only where the DNA matches it firmly. Not every row has a clone size; where given, it reads once, few, many or a size class.

cdr3_aa cdr3_nt v_call d_call clone_size j_call
CASSDRVNQPQHF TGTGCCAGCAGTGACAGGGTCAATCAGCCCCAGCATTTT TRBV27 TRBD1 NA TRBJ1-5
CAGRGGDTEAFF TGTGCCGGGAGGGGAGGGGACACTGAAGCTTTCTTT TRBV2 NA NA TRBJ1-1
CASTMTSGIHEQFF TGTGCCAGCACAATGACTAGCGGGATTCATGAGCAGTTCTTC TRBV28 TRBD2 NA TRBJ2-1
CASGLGATNEKLFF TGTGCCAGCGGACTAGGGGCCACTAATGAAAAACTGTTTTTT TRBV6-1 NA once TRBJ1-4
CAWRARTGGAYGYTF TGTGCCTGGAGGGCCCGGACAGGAGGAGCCTATGGCTACACCTTC TRBV30 TRBD1 medium-sized TRBJ1-2
CASSIGTVTGELFF TGTGCCAGTAGTATCGGGACAGTCACCGGGGAGCTGTTTTTT TRBV19 TRBD1 few TRBJ2-2
CASSRTSGGTQYF TGTGCCAGCAGCCGGACTAGCGGGGGCACGCAGTATTTT TRBV6-5 TRBD2 NA TRBJ2-3
CASSQDVAGLSGYTF TGTGCCAGCAGCCAAGATGTGGCAGGGCTGTCCGGCTACACCTTC TRBV14 NA NA TRBJ1-2
CSARGNEQFF TGCAGCGCCAGGGGGAATGAGCAGTTCTTC TRBV29-1 TRBD1 NA TRBJ2-1
CASSPPWGGFNYEQYF TGTGCCAGCAGTCCACCGTGGGGCGGATTCAACTACGAGCAGTACTTC TRBV28 NA NA TRBJ2-7
CASSQQTGGGYTF TGTGCCAGCAGCCAACAGACAGGGGGTGGCTACACCTTC TRBV27 TRBD1 NA TRBJ1-2
CASSPLVAGVTGELFF TGTGCCAGCTCACCACTGGTAGCGGGAGTGACCGGGGAGCTGTTTTTT TRBV18 TRBD2 few TRBJ2-2
CASTRGYNEQFF TGTGCCAGTACCCGGGGCTACAATGAGCAGTTCTTC TRBV19 NA NA TRBJ2-1
CASSAREKETQYF TGTGCCAGCTCAGCAAGGGAGAAAGAGACCCAGTACTTC TRBV18 NA NA TRBJ2-5
CASSLDRGFWQPQHF TGTGCCAGCAGTTTGGACAGGGGGTTTTGGCAGCCCCAGCATTTT TRBV28 TRBD1 NA TRBJ1-5
CASSYTREAGAEQYF TGTGCCAGCAGTTACACCCGGGAAGCGGGAGCCGAGCAGTACTTC TRBV6-5 TRBD2 NA TRBJ2-7
CAWSYFSSSKGYTF TGTGCCTGGAGTTATTTCTCTTCGAGTAAGGGCTACACCTTC TRBV30 NA NA TRBJ1-2
CASSFSPQETQYF TGTGCCAGCAGCTTTTCCCCACAGGAGACCCAGTACTTC TRBV13 NA NA TRBJ2-5
CAISDPTSGGPSYEQYF TGTGCCATCAGTGATCCGACTAGCGGGGGACCTTCCTACGAGCAGTACTTC TRBV10-3 TRBD2 NA TRBJ2-7
CASSVAQTGLGELFF TGTGCCAGCAGCGTAGCTCAGACAGGGTTAGGGGAGCTGTTTTTT TRBV9 TRBD1 NA TRBJ2-2
CASSFRNRDRRYEQYF TGTGCCAGCAGTTTTAGAAATCGGGACAGACGATACGAGCAGTACTTC TRBV28 TRBD1 few TRBJ2-7
CASSPWGLRLWSTEAFF TGTGCCAGCAGTCCCTGGGGCTTGAGGCTTTGGAGCACTGAAGCTTTCTTT TRBV28 NA NA TRBJ1-1
CASSQTRQGFEQYF TGTGCCAGCAGTCAAACTCGCCAGGGGTTCGAGCAGTACTTC TRBV2 NA NA TRBJ2-7
CASRDRAVSYNSPLHF TGTGCCAGCAGAGACAGGGCTGTATCCTATAATTCACCCCTCCACTTT TRBV27 TRBD1 NA TRBJ1-6
CASSYRTDYGYTF TGTGCCAGCAGTTACAGGACAGACTATGGCTACACCTTC TRBV6-6 NA NA TRBJ1-2
CASSAGLAGEEQFF TGTGCCAGCAGCGCTGGACTAGCGGGAGAGGAGCAGTTCTTC TRBV7-2 TRBD2 NA TRBJ2-1
CASSQGQGSGETQYF TGTGCCAGCAGCCAAGGACAGGGGAGCGGGGAGACCCAGTACTTC TRBV4-2 TRBD1 NA TRBJ2-5
CASSLFARSGSAGELFF TGTGCCAGCAGCTTATTCGCTCGGAGCGGGAGTGCCGGGGAGCTGTTTTTT TRBV13 TRBD2 NA TRBJ2-2
CASSLEPPGNYGYTF TGTGCCAGCAGCTTAGAACCCCCCGGGAACTATGGCTACACCTTC TRBV7-9 NA few TRBJ1-2
CASSLEGTSGMNSYNEQFF TGCGCCAGCAGCTTGGAAGGGACTAGCGGGATGAACTCCTACAATGAGCAGTTCTTC TRBV5-1 TRBD2 NA TRBJ2-1
CASAREGTALMNTEAFF TGCGCCAGCGCACGGGAGGGGACAGCCCTCATGAACACTGAAGCTTTCTTT TRBV5-1 TRBD1 NA TRBJ1-1
CASSAGQSLFTGANVLTF TGTGCCAGCAGCGCTGGACAGTCCCTTTTCACTGGGGCCAACGTCCTGACTTTC TRBV5-5 NA NA TRBJ2-6
CASSSHGVGTYEQYF TGTGCCAGCAGCTCCCACGGGGTGGGAACCTACGAGCAGTACTTC TRBV5-6 NA NA TRBJ2-7
CASSQGSWYGDFEKLFF TGTGCCAGCAGCCAAGGGAGCTGGTACGGGGATTTTGAAAAACTGTTTTTT TRBV14 NA NA TRBJ1-4
CASSRRTSGLETQYF TGTGCCAGCAGCCGTAGGACTAGCGGGCTAGAGACCCAGTACTTC TRBV7-9 TRBD2 NA TRBJ2-5
CASSYIANPTDTQYF TGCGCCAGCAGTTATATAGCCAACCCCACAGATACGCAGTATTTT TRBV5-1 NA NA TRBJ2-3
CASSLGRQETQYF TGTGCCAGCAGTTTAGGCAGACAAGAGACCCAGTACTTC TRBV28 NA NA TRBJ2-5
CASSPLGQGANQPQHF TGTGCCAGCAGTCCCCTCGGACAGGGGGCTAATCAGCCCCAGCATTTT TRBV27 TRBD1 NA TRBJ1-5
CASSNWMLSSGRTNYEQYF TGTGCCAGTAGCAACTGGATGTTGTCTAGCGGGAGGACGAACTACGAGCAGTACTTC TRBV19 TRBD2 NA TRBJ2-7
CASSEPPPGGTGWLWPQHF TGTGCCAGCAGTGAACCCCCCCCAGGGGGCACGGGGTGGTTATGGCCCCAGCATTTT TRBV2 TRBD1 NA TRBJ1-5
CAGWGGREQYF TGTGCCGGCTGGGGGGGACGCGAGCAGTACTTC TRBV28 TRBD2 NA TRBJ2-7
CASSQGTGGTEAFF TGTGCCAGCAGTCAAGGAACAGGGGGCACTGAAGCTTTCTTT TRBV6-5 TRBD1 NA TRBJ1-1
CATSRAGGGYTF TGTGCCACCAGCAGGGCTGGTGGTGGCTACACCTTC TRBV15 NA NA TRBJ1-2
CASSPPAPGEVTGANVLTF TGTGCCAGCAGCCCCCCCGCCCCAGGGGAAGTAACTGGGGCCAACGTCCTGACTTTC TRBV5-4 NA NA TRBJ2-6
CSVGNLAGGDEQFF TGCAGCGTCGGAAATCTGGCCGGGGGTGATGAGCAGTTCTTC TRBV29-1 NA NA TRBJ2-1
CASTKVGTGLYEQYF TGTGCCAGCACTAAAGTAGGGACAGGGCTATACGAGCAGTACTTC TRBV27 TRBD1 NA TRBJ2-7
CATSRGGGAYNEQFF TGTGCCACCAGCAGAGGTGGGGGGGCCTACAATGAGCAGTTCTTC TRBV15 TRBD2 NA TRBJ2-1
CASRYQETQYF TGTGCCAGCAGATATCAGGAGACCCAGTACTTC TRBV2 NA once TRBJ2-5
CASSTRESYGYTF TGTGCCAGTAGTACCAGGGAAAGCTATGGCTACACCTTC TRBV19 NA NA TRBJ1-2
CASNDGHEQYF TGTGCCAGCAATGATGGGCACGAGCAGTACTTC TRBV6-5 NA few TRBJ2-7
CASSLYSATNYEQYF TGTGCCAGCAGCTTGTACAGTGCCACCAATTACGAGCAGTACTTC TRBV5-8 NA once TRBJ2-7
CASTESRGIGPQHF TGTGCCAGCACCGAATCCAGGGGAATCGGGCCCCAGCATTTT TRBV6-1 NA once TRBJ1-5